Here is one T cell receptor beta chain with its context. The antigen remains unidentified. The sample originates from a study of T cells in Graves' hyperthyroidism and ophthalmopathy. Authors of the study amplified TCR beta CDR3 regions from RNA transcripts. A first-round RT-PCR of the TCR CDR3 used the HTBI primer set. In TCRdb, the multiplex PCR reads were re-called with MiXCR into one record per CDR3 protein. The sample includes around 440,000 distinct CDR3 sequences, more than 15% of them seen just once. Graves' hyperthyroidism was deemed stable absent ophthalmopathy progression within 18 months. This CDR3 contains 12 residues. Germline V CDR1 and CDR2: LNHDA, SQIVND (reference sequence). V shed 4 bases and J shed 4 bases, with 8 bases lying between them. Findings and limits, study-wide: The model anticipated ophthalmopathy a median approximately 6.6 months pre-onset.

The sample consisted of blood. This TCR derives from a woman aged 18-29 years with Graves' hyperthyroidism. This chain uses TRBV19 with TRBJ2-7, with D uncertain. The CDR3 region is CASSTHGYEQYF. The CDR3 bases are TGTGCCAGTAGTACTCACGGTTACGAGCAGTACTTC.